These T cell receptor beta chains were read from a single sample in a study of cytomegalovirus exposure and HLA in healthy donors. Clones were sequenced by immunoSEQ multiplex PCR, and TCRdb holds only the in-frame ones, with some missing. The data show about 140,000 clones, with around 81% seen just once and around 2.5% held by the top ten. The sequenced material came from PBMCs. The source is a man aged 50-60 years in good health and CMV-seronegative. The CDR3 runs from the conserved cysteine through the conserved F or W. D genes are given only for firm matches. Some rows have no size entry. The others give once, few or many, or a class for an expanded clone.

TRBJ1-2,TRBD1,TRBV27,few,CASSLSSGQVLLNYGYTF,TGTGCCAGCAGTTTATCATCAGGACAGGTTCTTCTAAACTATGGCTACACCTTC
TRBJ2-2,.,TRBV19,.,CASSMKGSGWGSTGELFF,TGTGCCAGTAGTATGAAGGGGTCCGGATGGGGATCCACCGGGGAGCTGTTTTTT
TRBJ1-2,.,TRBV28,.,CASSPPGIDGYTF,TGTGCCAGCAGTCCACCGGGGATTGATGGCTACACCTTC
TRBJ2-4,.,TRBV5-1,.,CASSLAGGNIQYF,TGCGCCAGCAGCTTGGCCGGAGGAAACATTCAGTACTTC
TRBJ1-2,TRBD1,TRBV30,.,CAWSVAGGYGYTF,TGTGCCTGGAGTGTGGCAGGGGGGTATGGCTACACCTTC
TRBJ2-5,.,TRBV5-6,.,CASGGTPQETQYF,TGTGCCAGCGGTGGGACACCGCAAGAGACCCAGTACTTC
TRBJ1-1,.,TRBV6-5,.,CASSYGGGILNTEAFF,TGTGCCAGCAGTTACGGGGGGGGAATCCTGAACACTGAAGCTTTCTTT
TRBJ2-1,TRBD2,TRBV6-1,.,CASSISGVRYEQFF,TGTGCCAGCAGTATTAGCGGGGTTCGTTATGAGCAGTTCTTC
TRBJ1-6,.,TRBV7-9,.,CASSGRNSPLHF,TGTGCCAGCAGCGGGAGAAATTCACCCCTCCACTTT
TRBJ2-3,TRBD2,TRBV7-9,once,CASSPEQRDTDTQYF,TGTGCCAGCAGCCCTGAGCAGCGGGACACAGATACGCAGTATTTT
TRBJ2-7,TRBD1,TRBV28,.,CAIGDRVNEQYF,TGTGCCATCGGGGACAGGGTCAACGAGCAGTACTTC
TRBJ1-2,.,TRBV7-8,.,CASSLVDISYGYTF,TGTGCCAGCAGCTTGGTGGACATTAGCTATGGCTACACCTTC
TRBJ1-6,.,TRBV4-1,.,CASSRGQTYSPLHF,TGCGCCAGCAGCCGCGGACAGACGTATTCACCCCTCCACTTT
TRBJ2-7,.,TRBV2,.,CASSGSYEQYF,TGTGCCAGCAGTGGTAGCTACGAGCAGTACTTC
TRBJ1-1,.,TRBV6-6,.,CAAIRGTANTEAFF,TGTGCCGCAATACGGGGGACGGCGAACACTGAAGCTTTCTTT
TRBJ2-7,.,TRBV6-5,.,CASRNRVKSYEQYF,TGTGCCAGCAGAAACAGGGTAAAGTCTTACGAGCAGTACTTC
TRBJ2-4,.,TRBV15,.,CATSRERVQNIQYF,TGTGCCACCAGCAGGGAGCGGGTCCAAAACATTCAGTACTTC
TRBJ1-1,.,TRBV7-2,.,CASSLDAGIPEAFF,TGTGCCAGCAGCTTAGATGCGGGGATCCCTGAAGCTTTCTTT
TRBJ2-2,.,TRBV4-1,.,CASSRPLAPNTGELFF,TGCGCCAGCAGCCGGCCTTTAGCTCCGAACACCGGGGAGCTGTTTTTT
TRBJ1-3,TRBD1,TRBV5-1,.,CASSLAGTAGNTIYF,TGCGCCAGCAGCTTGGCTGGGACAGCTGGAAACACCATATATTTT
TRBJ2-7,TRBD2,TRBV6-4,.,CASSPDPGLAAYEQYF,TGTGCCAGCAGTCCAGATCCGGGACTAGCGGCCTACGAGCAGTACTTC
TRBJ2-1,TRBD2,TRBV6-5,.,CASSYSTSGIDEQFF,TGTGCCAGCAGTTACTCCACTAGCGGGATCGATGAGCAGTTCTTC
TRBJ2-1,.,TRBV7-9,.,CASSFSSYNEQFF,TGTGCCAGCAGCTTCTCCTCCTACAATGAGCAGTTCTTC
TRBJ2-2,TRBD1,TRBV5-1,once,CASSSDRGQRGELFF,TGCGCCAGCAGCTCGGACAGGGGGCAAAGGGGGGAGCTGTTTTTT
TRBJ2-2,.,TRBV5-1,.,CASSPRQAANTGELFF,TGCGCCAGCAGCCCTCGACAGGCCGCGAACACCGGGGAGCTGTTTTTT
TRBJ1-5,.,TRBV2,.,CASRRNQPQHF,TGTGCCAGCAGGAGGAATCAGCCCCAGCATTTT
TRBJ2-2,TRBD1,TRBV7-6,.,CASSSQGAIYTGELFF,TGTGCCAGCAGCTCACAGGGGGCGATTTACACCGGGGAGCTGTTTTTT
TRBJ2-5,TRBD1,TRBV5-1,.,CASSSDRQETQYF,TGCGCCAGCAGCTCGGACAGGCAAGAGACCCAGTACTTC
TRBJ2-2,.,TRBV5-1,.,CASSLLDTGELFF,TGCGCCAGCAGCTTGCTAGATACCGGGGAGCTGTTTTTT
TRBJ2-3,.,TRBV2,.,CASSGMGGGSTDTQYF,TGTGCCAGCAGTGGGATGGGGGGTGGGAGCACAGATACGCAGTATTTT
TRBJ2-5,.,TRBV28,.,CASSLLGEGETQYF,TGTGCCAGCAGTTTATTAGGAGAGGGAGAGACCCAGTACTTC
TRBJ2-2,.,TRBV5-6,.,CASSLESWGGANTGELFF,TGTGCCAGCAGCTTGGAAAGTTGGGGGGGCGCGAACACCGGGGAGCTGTTTTTT
TRBJ1-1,.,TRBV18,.,CASSPQDTPNTEAFF,TGTGCCAGCTCACCCCAGGACACGCCGAACACTGAAGCTTTCTTT
TRBJ2-1,TRBD2,TRBV6-4,.,CASSHSSSGSSYNEQFF,TGTGCCAGCAGTCATAGTTCTAGCGGGAGCTCCTACAATGAGCAGTTCTTC
TRBJ2-5,.,TRBV6-1,.,CASSDRLPQETQYF,TGTGCCAGCAGTGACAGGCTACCCCAAGAGACCCAGTACTTC
TRBJ2-3,TRBD2,TRBV29-1,once,CSVEVIGGGTDTQYF,TGCAGCGTTGAAGTTATTGGGGGAGGGACAGATACGCAGTATTTT
TRBJ1-3,.,TRBV19,.,CASTHRGSFSGNTIYF,TGTGCCAGTACTCATCGAGGGAGCTTCTCTGGAAACACCATATATTTT
TRBJ2-3,.,TRBV11-1,.,CASSTTTGSQDTQYF,TGTGCCAGCAGCACTACTACAGGGTCCCAAGATACGCAGTATTTT
TRBJ2-7,TRBD1,TRBV5-1,many,CASSLGTGIRSSYEQYF,TGCGCCAGCAGCCTCGGGACAGGTATTAGGAGCTCCTACGAGCAGTACTTC
TRBJ2-3,.,TRBV30,.,CAWGGRVTQYF,TGTGCCTGGGGGGGGAGAGTTACGCAGTATTTT
TRBJ1-2,.,TRBV11-2,few,CASTLSQVTNYGYTF,TGTGCCAGCACCTTATCGCAGGTTACTAACTATGGCTACACCTTC
TRBJ2-7,TRBD2,TRBV4-1,few,CASSQSGLAGAYEQYF,TGCGCCAGCAGCCAATCCGGACTAGCGGGAGCGTACGAGCAGTACTTC
TRBJ1-3,TRBD1,TRBV18,.,CASSPSVDRGQNTIYF,TGTGCCAGCTCACCGTCTGTGGACAGGGGGCAGAACACCATATATTTT
TRBJ1-1,.,TRBV29-1,.,CSAPFGGIWTEAFF,TGCAGCGCCCCTTTTGGGGGCATATGGACTGAAGCTTTCTTT